The clone carrying this TCR beta chain appeared a single time. The entry originates in a study of CD8 T cells in Susac syndrome. Whole-study context: Patients with Susac syndrome were therapy-naive, taking corticosteroids, with some also receiving intravenous immunoglobulin, or taking intravenous immunoglobulin alone at the time their blood was drawn.

Reverse transcription used roughly 0.45 to 1 ug RNA and random hexamers. Amplification of TCR beta CDR3 by immunoSEQ multiplex PCR spanned 54 Vbeta and 13 Jbeta. In TCRdb, the immunoSEQ multiplex PCR reads were re-called with MiXCR into one record per CDR3 protein. Found here are about 120,000 distinct CDR3 sequences, 96% of them singletons; the top ten hold roughly 0.14%. Trimming stripped 4 bases from V and 1 base from J, with 10 bases between. CDR3 length equals 14 residues. CDR1 and CDR2 (germline): GTSNPN, SVGIG (reference sequence). The origin of this receptor is a human donor with Susac syndrome. The chain has TRBV30 and TRBJ2-2, with D perhaps matching TRBD1 (6 bases). The source material was CD4+ T cells from PBMCs. This chain's CDR3 is CAWTRGKNTGELFF. The CDR3 DNA is TGTGCCTGGACTAGGGGGAAGAACACCGGGGAGCTGTTTTTT.